The clone carrying this T cell receptor (beta chain) was counted at least ten times. Its target is unknown. This specimen belongs to a study of T-cell reconstitution after alpha-beta-depleted transplantation in children. Study-wide points: Several hundred graft clones that had expanded were reportedly the source of alpha-beta T cells about two months after transplant.

Germline values: CDR1 SQVTM, CDR2 ANQGSEA. This CDR3 has 15 amino acids. V trimming: 3 bases; J trimming: 3 bases; junction bases outside the gene matches: 5. During its preparation, the TCRbeta library received unique molecular identifiers. From the PCR reads, TCRdb called clonotypes with MiXCR, one entry per CDR3 protein. The sample has approximately 230,000 distinct CDR3 sequences; over 20% are singletons. The receptor's source is a girl aged 2-10 years with Fanconi anemia, due to receive a stem cell transplant. The rearrangement links TRBV29-1 to TRBJ2-7; TRBD2 matches at 13 bases. Here the sequenced sample was PBMCs, taken before TCRalphabeta/CD19-depleted stem cell transplant. The CDR3 coding sequence is TGCAGCGTTGAGGGCCGGACTAGCGGGAGCTACGAGCAGTACTTC. This sequence encodes CSVEGRTSGSYEQYF.